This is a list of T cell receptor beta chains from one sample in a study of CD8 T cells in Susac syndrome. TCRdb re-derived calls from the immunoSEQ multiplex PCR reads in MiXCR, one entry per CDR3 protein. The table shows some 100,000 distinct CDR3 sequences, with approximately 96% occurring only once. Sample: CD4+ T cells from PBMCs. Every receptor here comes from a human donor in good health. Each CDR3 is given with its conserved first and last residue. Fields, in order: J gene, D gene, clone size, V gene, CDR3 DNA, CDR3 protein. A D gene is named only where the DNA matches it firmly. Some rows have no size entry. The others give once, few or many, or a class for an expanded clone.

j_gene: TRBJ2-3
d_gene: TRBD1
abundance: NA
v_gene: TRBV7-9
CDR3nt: TGTGCCAGCAGCTTCGGGGACAGGGGTAAAGGCGATACGCAGTATTTT
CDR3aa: CASSFGDRGKGDTQYF

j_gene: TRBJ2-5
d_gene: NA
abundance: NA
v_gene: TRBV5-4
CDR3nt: TGTGCCAGCAGCTTTGACAGGCGAGGGGAGACCCAGTACTTC
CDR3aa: CASSFDRRGETQYF

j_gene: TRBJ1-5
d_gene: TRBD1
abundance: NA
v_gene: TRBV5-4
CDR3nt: TGTGCCAGCAGCCTCGACAGGGGGTTGCCCCAGCATTTT
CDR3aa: CASSLDRGLPQHF

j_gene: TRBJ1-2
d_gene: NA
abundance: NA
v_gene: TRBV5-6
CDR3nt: TGTGCCAGCAGCTCCGATTCCCGGGGCCCTGTCTATGGCTACACCTTC
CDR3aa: CASSSDSRGPVYGYTF

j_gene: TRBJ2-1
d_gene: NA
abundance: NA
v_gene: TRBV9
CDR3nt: TGTGCCAGCAGCACGCGGGACTCGAAGACGACCAATGAGCAGTTCTTC
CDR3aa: CASSTRDSKTTNEQFF

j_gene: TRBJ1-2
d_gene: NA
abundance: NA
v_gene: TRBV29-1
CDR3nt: TGCAGCACCTTTCTTTTCTCCGATGGCTACACCTTC
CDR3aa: CSTFLFSDGYTF

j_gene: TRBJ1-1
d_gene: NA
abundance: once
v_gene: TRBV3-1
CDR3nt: TGTGCCAGCAGCCAAGGGTTTGCGAACACTGAAGCTTTCTTT
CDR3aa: CASSQGFANTEAFF

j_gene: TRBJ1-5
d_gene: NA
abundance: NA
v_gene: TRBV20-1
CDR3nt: TGCAGTGCTAGATCGGGTGGGGGGGCTGGCAATCAGCCCCAGCATTTT
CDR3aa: CSARSGGGAGNQPQHF

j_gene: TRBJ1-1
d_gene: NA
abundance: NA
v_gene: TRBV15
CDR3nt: TGTGCCACCAGGGGGAACACTGAAGCTTTCTTT
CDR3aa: CATRGNTEAFF

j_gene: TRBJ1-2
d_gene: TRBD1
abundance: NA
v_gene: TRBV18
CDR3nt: TGTGCCAGCTCACCGCCCGGGACAGGGAGGAATGGCTACACCTTC
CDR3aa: CASSPPGTGRNGYTF

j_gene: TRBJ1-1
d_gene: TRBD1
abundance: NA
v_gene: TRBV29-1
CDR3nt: TGCAGCGTTCGGACAGGGCCGAACACTGAAGCTTTCTTT
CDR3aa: CSVRTGPNTEAFF

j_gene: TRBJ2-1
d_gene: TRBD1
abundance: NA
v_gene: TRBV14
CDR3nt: TGTGCCAGCAGCCAAGCTAGGACAGGTCTGCGCAATGAGCAGTTCTTC
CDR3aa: CASSQARTGLRNEQFF

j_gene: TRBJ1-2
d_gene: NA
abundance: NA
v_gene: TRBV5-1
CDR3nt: TGCGCCAGCAGCTTGGAAGACAGAAGTAATGGCTACACCTTC
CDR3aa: CASSLEDRSNGYTF

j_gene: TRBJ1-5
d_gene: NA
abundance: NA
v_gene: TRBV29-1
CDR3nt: TGCAGCGTTGAAACAGCGGATAGCAATCAGCCCCAGCATTTT
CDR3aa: CSVETADSNQPQHF

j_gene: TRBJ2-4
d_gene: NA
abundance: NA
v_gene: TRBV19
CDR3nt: TGTGCCAGTAGTGTGAGTTTAGCCAAAAACATTCAGTACTTC
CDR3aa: CASSVSLAKNIQYF

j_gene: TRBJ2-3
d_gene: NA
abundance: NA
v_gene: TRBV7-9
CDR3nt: TGTGCCAGCAGCTTAACGTCTAGATTTGCAGATACGCAGTATTTT
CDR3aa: CASSLTSRFADTQYF

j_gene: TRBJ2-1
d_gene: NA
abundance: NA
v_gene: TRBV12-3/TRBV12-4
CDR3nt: TGTGCCAGCAGTTTAGAGGCCAGCAAGCAGTTCTTC
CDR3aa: CASSLEASKQFF

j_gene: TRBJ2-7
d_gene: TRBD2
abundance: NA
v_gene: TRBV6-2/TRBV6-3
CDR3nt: TGTGCCAGCGGTAAAGCCGGGACTAGCGGGAGGCCCTCGTGGCAGTACTTC
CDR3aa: CASGKAGTSGRPSWQYF

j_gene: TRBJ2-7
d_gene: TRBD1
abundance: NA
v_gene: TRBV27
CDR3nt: TGTGCCAGCAGAATTACAGGGGTGAACTCCTACGAGCAGTACTTC
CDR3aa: CASRITGVNSYEQYF

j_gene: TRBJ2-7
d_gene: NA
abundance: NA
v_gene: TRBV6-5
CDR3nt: TGTGCCAGCAGGCGGGGAGGAGAGCAGTACTTC
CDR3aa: CASRRGGEQYF

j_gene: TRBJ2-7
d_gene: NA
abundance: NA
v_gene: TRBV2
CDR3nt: TGTGCCAGCAGTGACGGAGGGGACGGGGCCTACGAGCAGTACTTC
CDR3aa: CASSDGGDGAYEQYF

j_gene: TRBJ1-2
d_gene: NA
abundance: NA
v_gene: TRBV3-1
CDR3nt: TGTGCCAGCAGCCAAGAACAGGTCTATGGCTACACCTTC
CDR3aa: CASSQEQVYGYTF

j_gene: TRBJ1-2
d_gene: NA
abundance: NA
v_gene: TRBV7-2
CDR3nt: TGTGCCAGCAGCCCGACAGGAACTTTCTATGGCTACACCTTC
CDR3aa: CASSPTGTFYGYTF

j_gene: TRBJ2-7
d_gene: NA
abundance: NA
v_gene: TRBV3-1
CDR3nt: TGTGCCAGCAGCCAAATCCAGGGGAGCTCCTACGAGCAGTACTTC
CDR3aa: CASSQIQGSSYEQYF

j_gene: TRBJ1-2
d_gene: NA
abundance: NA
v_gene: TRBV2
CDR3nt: TGTGCCAGCAAGGCAGGGGCGTCCAACGGGTATGGCTACACCTTC
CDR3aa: CASKAGASNGYGYTF

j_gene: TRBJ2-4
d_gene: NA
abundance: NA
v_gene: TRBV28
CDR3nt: TGTGCCAGCAGTCCATCCTTGACAACCATAGCCAAAAACATTCAGTACTTC
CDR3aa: CASSPSLTTIAKNIQYF